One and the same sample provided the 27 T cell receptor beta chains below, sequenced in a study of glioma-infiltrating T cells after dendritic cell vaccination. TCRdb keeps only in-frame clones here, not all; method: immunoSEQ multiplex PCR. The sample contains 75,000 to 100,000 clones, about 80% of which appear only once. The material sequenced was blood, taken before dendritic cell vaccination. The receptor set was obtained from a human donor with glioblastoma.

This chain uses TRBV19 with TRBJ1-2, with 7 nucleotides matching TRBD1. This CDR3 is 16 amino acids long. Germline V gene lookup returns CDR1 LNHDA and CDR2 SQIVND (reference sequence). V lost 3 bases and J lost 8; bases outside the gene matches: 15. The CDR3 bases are TGTGCCAGTAGTATCTCGAGCAGGGGGATCTTAGACGGCTACACCTTC. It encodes CASSISSRGILDGYTF. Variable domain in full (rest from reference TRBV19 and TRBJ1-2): DGGITQSPKYLFRKEGQNVTLSCEQNLNHDAMYWYRQDPGQGLRLIYYSQIVNDFQKGDIAEGYSVSREKKESFPLTVTSAQKNPTAFYLCASSISSRGILDGYTFGSGTRLTVV.

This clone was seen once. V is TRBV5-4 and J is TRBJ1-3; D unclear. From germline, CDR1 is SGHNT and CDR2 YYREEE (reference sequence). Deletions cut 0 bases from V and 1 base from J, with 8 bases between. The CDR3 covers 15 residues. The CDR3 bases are TGTGCCAGCAGCTTGGGAGGGATTTCTGGAAACACCATATATTTT. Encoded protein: CASSLGGISGNTIYF.

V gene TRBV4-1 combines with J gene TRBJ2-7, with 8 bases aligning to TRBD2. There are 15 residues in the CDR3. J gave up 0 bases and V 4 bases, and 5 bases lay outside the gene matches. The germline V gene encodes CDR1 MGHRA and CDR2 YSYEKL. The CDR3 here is CASSPGAGVSYEQYF. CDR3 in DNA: TGCGCCAGCAGCCCAGGAGCGGGGGTCTCCTACGAGCAGTACTTC.

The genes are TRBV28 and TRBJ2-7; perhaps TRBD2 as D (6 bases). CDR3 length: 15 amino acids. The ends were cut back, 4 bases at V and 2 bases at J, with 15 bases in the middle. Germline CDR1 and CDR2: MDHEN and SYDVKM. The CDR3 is CASSSLPGGPYEQYF. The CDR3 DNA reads TGTGCCAGCAGTTCCCTTCCCGGGGGTCCCTACGAGCAGTACTTC.

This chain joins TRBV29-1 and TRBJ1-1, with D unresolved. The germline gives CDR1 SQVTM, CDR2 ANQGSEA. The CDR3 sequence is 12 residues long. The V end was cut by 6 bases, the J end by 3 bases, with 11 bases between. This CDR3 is CSVRVADTEAFF. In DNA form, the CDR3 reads TGCAGCGTCCGGGTGGCGGACACTGAAGCTTTCTTT.

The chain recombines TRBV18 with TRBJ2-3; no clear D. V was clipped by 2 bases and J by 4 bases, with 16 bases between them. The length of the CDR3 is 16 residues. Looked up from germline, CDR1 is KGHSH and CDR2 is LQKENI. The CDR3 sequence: CASSPLEPMNPDTQYF. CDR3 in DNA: TGTGCCAGCTCACCATTGGAGCCTATGAACCCAGATACGCAGTATTTT. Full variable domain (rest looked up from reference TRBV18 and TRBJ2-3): NAGVMQNPRHLVRRRGQEARLRCSPMKGHSHVYWYRQLPEEGLKFMVYLQKENIIDESGMPKERFSAEFPKEGPSILRIQQVVRGDSAAYFCASSPLEPMNPDTQYFGPGTRLTVL.

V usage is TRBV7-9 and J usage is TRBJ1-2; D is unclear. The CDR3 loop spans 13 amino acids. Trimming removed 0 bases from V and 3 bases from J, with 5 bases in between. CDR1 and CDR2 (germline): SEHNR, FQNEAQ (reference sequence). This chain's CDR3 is CASSLAAYYGYTF. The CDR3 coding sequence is TGTGCCAGCAGCTTAGCGGCTTACTATGGCTACACCTTC.

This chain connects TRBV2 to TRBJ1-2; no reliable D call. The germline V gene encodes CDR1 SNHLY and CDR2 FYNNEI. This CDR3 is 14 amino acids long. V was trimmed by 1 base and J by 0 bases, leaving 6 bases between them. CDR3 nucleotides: TGTGCCAGCAGTGAAGGTAAAACTAACTATGGCTACACCTTC. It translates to CASSEGKTNYGYTF.

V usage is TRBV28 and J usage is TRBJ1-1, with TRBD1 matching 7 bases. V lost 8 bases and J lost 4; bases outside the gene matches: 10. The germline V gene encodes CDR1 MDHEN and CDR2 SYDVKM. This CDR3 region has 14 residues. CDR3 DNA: TGTGCCAGCTTGAACAGGGGTACAGCCACTGAAGCTTTCTTT. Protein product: CASLNRGTATEAFF.

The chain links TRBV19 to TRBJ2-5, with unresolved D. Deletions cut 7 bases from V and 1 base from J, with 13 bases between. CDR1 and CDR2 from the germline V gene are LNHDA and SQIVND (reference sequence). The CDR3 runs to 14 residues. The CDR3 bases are TGTGCCAGTAAGGCCCCCGGGTTCCAAGAGACCCAGTACTTC. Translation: CASKAPGFQETQYF.

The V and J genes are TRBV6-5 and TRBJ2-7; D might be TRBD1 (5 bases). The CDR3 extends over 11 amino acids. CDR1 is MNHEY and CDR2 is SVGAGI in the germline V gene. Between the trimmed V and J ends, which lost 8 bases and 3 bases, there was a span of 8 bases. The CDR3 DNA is TGTGCCAGCCAGGGTGTCTACGAGCAGTACTTC. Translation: CASQGVYEQYF.

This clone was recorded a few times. In nucleotides, the CDR3 is TGTGCCATCTCTTTCCGGACAGACCCCTACGAGCAGTACTTC. Its protein product is CAISFRTDPYEQYF. The J gene is TRBJ2-7, the V gene TRBV10-3; a possible D gene is TRBD1 (6 bases). V lost 8 bases and J lost 2, with 16 bases in between. The germline V gene has CDR1 ENHRY and CDR2 SYGVKD. This CDR3 has 14 amino acids.

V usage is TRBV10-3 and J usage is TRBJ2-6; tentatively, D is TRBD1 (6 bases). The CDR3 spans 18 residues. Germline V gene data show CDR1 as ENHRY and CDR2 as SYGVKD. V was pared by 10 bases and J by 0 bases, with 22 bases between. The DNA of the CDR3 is TGTGCCACCGCCCCTAACAGGGCGGCCAGCTCTGGGGCCAACGTCCTGACTTTC. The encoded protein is CATAPNRAASSGANVLTF.

The CDR3 DNA follows: TGCGCCAGCAGCTTGGCTAACCCCGGACAGGGGGCGGGCGGCTACACCTTC. It codes for CASSLANPGQGAGGYTF. V is TRBV5-1 and J is TRBJ1-2; 11 bases align to TRBD1. The length of the CDR3 is 17 residues. The germline gives CDR1 SGHRS, CDR2 YFSETQ. The V and J ends lost 0 bases and 8 bases, in that order; junction bases with no gene match: 12. Complete variable domain (other parts from reference TRBV5-1 and TRBJ1-2): KAGVTQTPRYLIKTRGQQVTLSCSPISGHRSVSWYQQTPGQGLQFLFEYFSETQRNKGNFPGRFSGRQFSNSRSEMNVSTLELGDSALYLCASSLANPGQGAGGYTFGSGTRLTVV.

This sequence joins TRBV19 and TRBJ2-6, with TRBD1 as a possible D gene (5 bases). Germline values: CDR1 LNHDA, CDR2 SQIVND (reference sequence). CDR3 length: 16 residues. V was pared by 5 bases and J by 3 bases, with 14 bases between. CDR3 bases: TGTGCCAGTAGTTTAAGCAGGGCTGGTGGGGCCAACGTCCTGACTTTC. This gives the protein CASSLSRAGGANVLTF.

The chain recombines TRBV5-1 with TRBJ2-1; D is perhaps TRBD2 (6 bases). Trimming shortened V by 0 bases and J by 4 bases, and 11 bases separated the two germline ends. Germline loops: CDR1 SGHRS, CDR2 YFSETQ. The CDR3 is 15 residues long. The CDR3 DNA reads TGCGCCAGCAGCTTGGTAGCGGAATTATACAATGAGCAGTTCTTC. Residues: CASSLVAELYNEQFF.

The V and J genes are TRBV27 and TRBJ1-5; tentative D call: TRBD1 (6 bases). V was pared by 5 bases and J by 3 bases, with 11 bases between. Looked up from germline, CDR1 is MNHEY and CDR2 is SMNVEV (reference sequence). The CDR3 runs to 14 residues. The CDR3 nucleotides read TGTGCCAGCAGTAGACAGGCGCACAATCAGCCCCAGCATTTT. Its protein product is CASSRQAHNQPQHF.

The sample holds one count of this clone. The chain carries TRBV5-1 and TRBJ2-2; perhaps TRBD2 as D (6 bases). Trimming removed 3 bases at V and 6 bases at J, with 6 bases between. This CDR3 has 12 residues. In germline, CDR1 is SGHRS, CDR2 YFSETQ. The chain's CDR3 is CASSSGAGELFF. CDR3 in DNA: TGCGCCAGCAGCTCGGGGGCCGGGGAGCTGTTTTTT.

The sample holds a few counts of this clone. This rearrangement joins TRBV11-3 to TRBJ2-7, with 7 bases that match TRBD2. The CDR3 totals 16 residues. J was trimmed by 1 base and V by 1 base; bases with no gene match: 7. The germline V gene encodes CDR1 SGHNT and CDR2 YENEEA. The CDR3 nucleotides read TGTGCCAGCAGCTTAGTAGGGGCGGGGGAGTCCTACGAGCAGTACTTC. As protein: CASSLVGAGESYEQYF.

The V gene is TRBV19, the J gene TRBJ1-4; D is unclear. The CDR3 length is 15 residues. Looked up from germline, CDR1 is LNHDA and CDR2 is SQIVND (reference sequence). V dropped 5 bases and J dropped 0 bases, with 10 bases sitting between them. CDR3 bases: TGTGCCAGTAGTTTAACACCCGCAACTAATGAAAAACTGTTTTTT. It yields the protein CASSLTPATNEKLFF.

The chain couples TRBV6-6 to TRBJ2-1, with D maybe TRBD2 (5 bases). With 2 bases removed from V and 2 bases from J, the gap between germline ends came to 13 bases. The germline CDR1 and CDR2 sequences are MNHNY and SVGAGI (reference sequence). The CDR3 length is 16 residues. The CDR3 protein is CASSYHASSPYNEQFF. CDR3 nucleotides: TGTGCCAGCAGTTACCACGCTAGCTCTCCCTACAATGAGCAGTTCTTC.

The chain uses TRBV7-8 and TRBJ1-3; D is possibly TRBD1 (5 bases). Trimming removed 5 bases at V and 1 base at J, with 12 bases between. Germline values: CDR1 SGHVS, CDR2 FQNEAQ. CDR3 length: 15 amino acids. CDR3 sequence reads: CASSISRASGNTIYF. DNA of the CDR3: TGTGCCAGCAGCATCTCCAGGGCGTCTGGAAACACCATATATTTT.

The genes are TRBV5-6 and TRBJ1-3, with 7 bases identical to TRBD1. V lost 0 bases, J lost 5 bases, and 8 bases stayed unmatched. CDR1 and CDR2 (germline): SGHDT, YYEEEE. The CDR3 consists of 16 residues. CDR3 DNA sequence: TGTGCCAGCAGCTTGGGGGGGCCGGGACAGAGAAACACCATATATTTT. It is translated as CASSLGGPGQRNTIYF.

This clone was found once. CDR3 protein: CASRLDSYNQPQHF. CDR3 nucleotides: TGTGCCAGCAGATTGGACAGCTACAATCAGCCCCAGCATTTT. The chain is built from TRBV7-8 and TRBJ1-5; a weak D match, TRBD1 (6 bases). This CDR3 contains 14 residues. Germline V gene data show CDR1 as SGHVS and CDR2 as FQNEAQ. V lost 6 bases to trimming and J lost 3 bases, with 12 bases between them.

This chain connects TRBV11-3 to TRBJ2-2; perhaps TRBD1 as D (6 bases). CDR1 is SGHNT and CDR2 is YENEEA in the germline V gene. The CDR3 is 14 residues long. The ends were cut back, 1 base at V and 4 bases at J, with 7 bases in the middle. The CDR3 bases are TGTGCCAGCAGCTTAGGGGGGCCCACCGGGGAGCTGTTTTTT. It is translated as CASSLGGPTGELFF.

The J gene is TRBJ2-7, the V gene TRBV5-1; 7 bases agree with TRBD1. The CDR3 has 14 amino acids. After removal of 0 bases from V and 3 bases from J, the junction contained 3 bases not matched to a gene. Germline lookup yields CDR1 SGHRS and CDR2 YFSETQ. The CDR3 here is CASSLEQGSYEQYF. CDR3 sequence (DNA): TGCGCCAGCAGCTTGGAACAGGGGAGCTACGAGCAGTACTTC.

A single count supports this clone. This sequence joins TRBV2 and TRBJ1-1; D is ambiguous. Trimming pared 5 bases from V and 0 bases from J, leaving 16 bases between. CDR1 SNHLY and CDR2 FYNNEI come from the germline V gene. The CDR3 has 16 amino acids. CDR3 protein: CASSLAPGSLNTEAFF. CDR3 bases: TGTGCCAGCAGTTTAGCCCCCGGGTCACTGAACACTGAAGCTTTCTTT.